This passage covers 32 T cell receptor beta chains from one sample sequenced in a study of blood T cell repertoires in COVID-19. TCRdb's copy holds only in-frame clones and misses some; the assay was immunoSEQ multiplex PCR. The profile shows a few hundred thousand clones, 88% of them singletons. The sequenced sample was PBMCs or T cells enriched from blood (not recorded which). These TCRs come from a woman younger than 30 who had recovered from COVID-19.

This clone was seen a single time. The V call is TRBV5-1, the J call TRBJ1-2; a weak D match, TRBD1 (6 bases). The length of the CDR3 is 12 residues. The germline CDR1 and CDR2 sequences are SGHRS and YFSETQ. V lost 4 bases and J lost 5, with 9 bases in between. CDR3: CASSPTGYGYTF. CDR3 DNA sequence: TGCGCCAGCAGCCCCACAGGGTATGGCTACACCTTC.

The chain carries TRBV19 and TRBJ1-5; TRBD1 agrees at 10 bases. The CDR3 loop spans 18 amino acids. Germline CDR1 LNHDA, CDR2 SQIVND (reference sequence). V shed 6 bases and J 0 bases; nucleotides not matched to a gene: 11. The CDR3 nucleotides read TGTGCCAGTAGACGGGGACAGGGGATTTCGAATAGCAATCAGCCCCAGCATTTT. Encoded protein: CASRRGQGISNSNQPQHF.

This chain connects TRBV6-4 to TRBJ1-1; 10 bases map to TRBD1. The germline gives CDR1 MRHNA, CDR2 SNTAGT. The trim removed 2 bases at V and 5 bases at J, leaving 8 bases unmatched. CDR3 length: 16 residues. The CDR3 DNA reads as TGTGCCAGCAGTGACCCGATGACAGGGGGCAGAACTGAAGCTTTCTTT. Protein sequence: CASSDPMTGGRTEAFF.

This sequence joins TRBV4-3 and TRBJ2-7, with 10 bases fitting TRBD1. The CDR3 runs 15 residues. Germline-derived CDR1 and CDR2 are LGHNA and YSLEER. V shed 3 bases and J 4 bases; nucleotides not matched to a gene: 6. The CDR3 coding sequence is TGCGCCAGCAGCCAGGGCCGGGACAGGGGTTACGAGCAGTACTTC. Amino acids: CASSQGRDRGYEQYF.

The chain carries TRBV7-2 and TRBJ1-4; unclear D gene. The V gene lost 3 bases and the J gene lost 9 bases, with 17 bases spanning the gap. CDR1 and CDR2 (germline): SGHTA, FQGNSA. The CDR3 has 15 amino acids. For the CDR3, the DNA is TGTGCCAGCAGCTTGTTTGAACAGCTCAATAAAAAACTGTTTTTT. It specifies CASSLFEQLNKKLFF.

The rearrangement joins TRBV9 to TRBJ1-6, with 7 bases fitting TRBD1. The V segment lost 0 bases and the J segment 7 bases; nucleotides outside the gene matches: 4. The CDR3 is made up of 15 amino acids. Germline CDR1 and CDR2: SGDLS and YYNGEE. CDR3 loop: CASSVVAGGNSPLHF. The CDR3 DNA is TGTGCCAGCAGCGTAGTCGCAGGGGGAAATTCACCCCTCCACTTT.

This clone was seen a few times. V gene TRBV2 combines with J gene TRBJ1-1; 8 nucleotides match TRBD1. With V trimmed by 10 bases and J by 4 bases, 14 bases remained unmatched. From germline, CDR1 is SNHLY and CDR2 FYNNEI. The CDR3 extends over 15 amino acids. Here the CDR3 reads CATAPQSGGSTEAFF. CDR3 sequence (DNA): TGTGCCACCGCCCCCCAATCAGGGGGCAGCACTGAAGCTTTCTTT.

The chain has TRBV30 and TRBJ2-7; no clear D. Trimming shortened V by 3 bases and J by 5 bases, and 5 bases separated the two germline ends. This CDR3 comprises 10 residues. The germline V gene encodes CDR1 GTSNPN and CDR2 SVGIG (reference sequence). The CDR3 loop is CAWSQDEQYF. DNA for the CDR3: TGTGCCTGGAGCCAGGACGAGCAGTACTTC.

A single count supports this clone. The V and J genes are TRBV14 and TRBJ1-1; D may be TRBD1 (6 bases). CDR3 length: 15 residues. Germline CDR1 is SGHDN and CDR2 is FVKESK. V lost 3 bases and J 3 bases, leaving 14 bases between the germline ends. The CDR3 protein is CASSQATGMDTEAFF. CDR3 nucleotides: TGTGCCAGCAGCCAGGCGACAGGTATGGACACTGAAGCTTTCTTT.

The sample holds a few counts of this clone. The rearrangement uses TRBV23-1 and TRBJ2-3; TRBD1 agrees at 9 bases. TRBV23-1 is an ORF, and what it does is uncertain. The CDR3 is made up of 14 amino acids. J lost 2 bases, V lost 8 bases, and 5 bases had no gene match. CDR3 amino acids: CASPRDRVTDTQYF. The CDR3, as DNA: TGCGCCAGCCCAAGGGACAGGGTCACAGATACGCAGTATTTT.

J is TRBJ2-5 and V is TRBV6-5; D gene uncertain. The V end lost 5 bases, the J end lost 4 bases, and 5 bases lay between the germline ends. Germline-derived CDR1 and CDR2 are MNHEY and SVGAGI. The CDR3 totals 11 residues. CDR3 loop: CASSRGETQYF. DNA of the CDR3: TGTGCCAGCAGTCGAGGAGAGACCCAGTACTTC.

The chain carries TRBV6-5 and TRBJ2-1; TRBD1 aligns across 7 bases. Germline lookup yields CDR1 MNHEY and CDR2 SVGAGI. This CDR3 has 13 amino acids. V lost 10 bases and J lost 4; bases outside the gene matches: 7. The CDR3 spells CATKATGYNEQFF. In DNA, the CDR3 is TGTGCCACCAAGGCGACAGGGTACAATGAGCAGTTCTTC.

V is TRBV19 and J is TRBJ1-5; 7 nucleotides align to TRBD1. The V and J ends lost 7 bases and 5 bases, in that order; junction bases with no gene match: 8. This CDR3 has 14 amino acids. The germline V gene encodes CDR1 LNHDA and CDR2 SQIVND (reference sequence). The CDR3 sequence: CASIGRGADQPQHF. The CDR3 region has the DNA TGTGCCAGTATAGGCAGGGGGGCGGATCAGCCCCAGCATTTT.

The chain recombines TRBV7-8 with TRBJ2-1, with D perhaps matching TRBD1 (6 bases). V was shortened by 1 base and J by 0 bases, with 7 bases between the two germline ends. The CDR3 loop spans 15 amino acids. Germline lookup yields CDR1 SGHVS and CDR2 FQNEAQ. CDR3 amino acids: CASSLVGGSYNEQFF. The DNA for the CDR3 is TGTGCCAGCAGCTTAGTAGGGGGCTCCTACAATGAGCAGTTCTTC. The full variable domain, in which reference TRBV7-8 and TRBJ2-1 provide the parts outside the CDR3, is GAGVSQSPRYKVAKRGQDVALRCDPISGHVSLFWYQQALGQGPEFLTYFQNEAQLDKSGLPSDRFFAERPEGSVSTLKIQRTQQEDSAVYLCASSLVGGSYNEQFFGPGTRLTVL.

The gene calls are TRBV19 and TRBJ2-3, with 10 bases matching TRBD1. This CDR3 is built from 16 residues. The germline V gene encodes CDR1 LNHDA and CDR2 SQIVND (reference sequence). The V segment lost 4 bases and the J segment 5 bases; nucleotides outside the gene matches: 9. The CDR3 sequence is CASSTWDRGSGDTQYF. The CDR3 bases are TGTGCCAGTAGTACCTGGGACAGGGGTAGTGGAGATACGCAGTATTTT.

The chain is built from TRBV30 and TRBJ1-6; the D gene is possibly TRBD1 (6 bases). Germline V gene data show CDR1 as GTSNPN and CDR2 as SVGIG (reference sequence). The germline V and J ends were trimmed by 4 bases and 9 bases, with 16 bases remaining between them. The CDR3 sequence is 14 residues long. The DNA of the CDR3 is TGTGCCTGGAATCTACAGGGACCTGGTTCACCCCTCCACTTT. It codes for CAWNLQGPGSPLHF. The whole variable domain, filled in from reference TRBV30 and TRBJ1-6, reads SQTIHQWPATLVQPVGSPLSLECTVEGTSNPNLYWYRQAAGRGLQLLFYSVGIGQISSEVPQNLSASRPQDRQFILSSKKLLLSDSGFYLCAWNLQGPGSPLHFGNGTRLTVT.

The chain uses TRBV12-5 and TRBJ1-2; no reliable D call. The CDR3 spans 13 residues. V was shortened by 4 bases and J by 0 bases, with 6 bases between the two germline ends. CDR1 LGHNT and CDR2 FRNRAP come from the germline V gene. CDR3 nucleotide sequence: TGTGCTAGTGGTTCTTCTCCTAACTATGGCTACACCTTC. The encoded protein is CASGSSPNYGYTF. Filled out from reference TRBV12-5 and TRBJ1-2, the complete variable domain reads DARVTQTPRHKVTEMGQEVTMRCQPILGHNTVFWYRQTMMQGLELLAYFRNRAPLDDSGMPKDRFSAEMPDATLATLKIQPSEPRDSAVYFCASGSSPNYGYTFGSGTRLTVV.

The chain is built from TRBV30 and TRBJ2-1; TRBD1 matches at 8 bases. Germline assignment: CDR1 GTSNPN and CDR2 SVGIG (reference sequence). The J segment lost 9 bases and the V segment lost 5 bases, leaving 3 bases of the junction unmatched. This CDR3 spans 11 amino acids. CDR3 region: CAWGGQGEQFF. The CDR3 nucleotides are TGTGCCTGGGGAGGACAGGGTGAGCAGTTCTTC.

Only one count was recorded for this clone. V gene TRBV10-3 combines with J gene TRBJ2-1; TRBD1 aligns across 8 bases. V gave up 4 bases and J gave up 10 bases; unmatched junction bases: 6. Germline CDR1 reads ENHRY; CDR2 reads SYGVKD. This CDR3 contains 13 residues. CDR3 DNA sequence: TGTGCCATCAGTGGGAGGACAGGGTTGGAGCAGTTCTTC. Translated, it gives CAISGRTGLEQFF.

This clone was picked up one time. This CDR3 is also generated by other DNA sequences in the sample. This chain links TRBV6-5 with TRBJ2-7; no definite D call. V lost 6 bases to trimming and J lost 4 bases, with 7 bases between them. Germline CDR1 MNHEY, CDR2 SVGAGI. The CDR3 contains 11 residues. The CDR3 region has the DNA TGTGCCAGCAGAAAATCTTACGAGCAGTACTTC. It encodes CASRKSYEQYF.

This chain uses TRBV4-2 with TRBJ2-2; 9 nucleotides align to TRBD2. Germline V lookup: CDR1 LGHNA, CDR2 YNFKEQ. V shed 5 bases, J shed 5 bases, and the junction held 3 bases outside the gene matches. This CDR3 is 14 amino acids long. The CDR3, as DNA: TGTGCCAGCAGCGCCGCGGGGGGGACCGGGGAGCTGTTTTTT. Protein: CASSAAGGTGELFF.

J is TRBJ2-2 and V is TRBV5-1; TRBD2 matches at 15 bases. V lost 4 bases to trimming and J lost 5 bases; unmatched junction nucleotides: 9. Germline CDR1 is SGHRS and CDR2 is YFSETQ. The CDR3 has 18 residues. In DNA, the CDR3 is TGCGCCAGCAGCCCAGGACTAGCGGGGGGGCCGTGGACCGGGGAGCTGTTTTTT. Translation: CASSPGLAGGPWTGELFF.

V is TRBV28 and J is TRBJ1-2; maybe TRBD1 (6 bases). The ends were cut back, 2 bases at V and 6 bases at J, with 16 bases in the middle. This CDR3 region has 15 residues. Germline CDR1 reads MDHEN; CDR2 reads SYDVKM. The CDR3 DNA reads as TGTGCCAGCAGTTTACAGGGGCTCTGGCGGGATGGCTACACCTTC. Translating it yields CASSLQGLWRDGYTF.

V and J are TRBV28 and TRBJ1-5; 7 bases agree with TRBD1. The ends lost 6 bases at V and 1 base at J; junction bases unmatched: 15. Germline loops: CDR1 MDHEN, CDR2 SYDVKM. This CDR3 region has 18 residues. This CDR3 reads CASRRQGKTSGSNQPQHF. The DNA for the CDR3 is TGTGCCAGCAGAAGACAGGGAAAAACCTCAGGGAGCAATCAGCCCCAGCATTTT.

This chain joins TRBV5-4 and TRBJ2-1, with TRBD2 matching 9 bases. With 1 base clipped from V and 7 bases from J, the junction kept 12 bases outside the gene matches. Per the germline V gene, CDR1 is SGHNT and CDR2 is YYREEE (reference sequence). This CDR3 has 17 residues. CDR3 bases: TGTGCCAGCAGCTTGATGTTAGGCGGGGGGGCCCCGAATGAGCAGTTCTTC. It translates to CASSLMLGGGAPNEQFF.

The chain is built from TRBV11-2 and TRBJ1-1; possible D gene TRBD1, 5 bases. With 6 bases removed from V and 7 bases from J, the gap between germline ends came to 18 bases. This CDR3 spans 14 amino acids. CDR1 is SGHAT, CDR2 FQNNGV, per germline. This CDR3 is CASSRQIGRGEAFF. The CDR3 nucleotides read TGTGCCAGCAGTAGACAGATCGGGAGGGGTGAAGCTTTCTTT.

The CDR3 DNA is TGTGCCAGCAGTTTAGGGGGGGACATTCAGTACTTC. Translated, it gives CASSLGGDIQYF. V usage is TRBV28 and J usage is TRBJ2-4; 7 nucleotides align to TRBD2. Germline values: CDR1 MDHEN, CDR2 SYDVKM. Trimming removed 2 bases from V and 8 bases from J; junction bases left unmatched: 0. CDR3 length equals 12 residues.

The CDR3 nucleotides read TGTGCCAGCAGTGACCCATACAACCAGAAGACAGTACTAGCCAAAAACATTCAGTACTTC. It translates to CASSDPYNQKTVLAKNIQYF. This chain joins TRBV6-4 and TRBJ2-4, with a weak D call TRBD1 (5 bases). CDR1 MRHNA and CDR2 SNTAGT come from the germline V gene. V shed 2 bases and J shed 0 bases, with 23 bases lying between them. The CDR3 extends over 20 amino acids.

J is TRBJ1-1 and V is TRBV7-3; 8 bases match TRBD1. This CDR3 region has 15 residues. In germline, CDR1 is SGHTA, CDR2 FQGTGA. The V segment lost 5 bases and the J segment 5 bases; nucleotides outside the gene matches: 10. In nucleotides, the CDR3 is TGTGCCAGCAGCCCTTCGGACAGGGAAGTGACTGAAGCTTTCTTT. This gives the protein CASSPSDREVTEAFF.

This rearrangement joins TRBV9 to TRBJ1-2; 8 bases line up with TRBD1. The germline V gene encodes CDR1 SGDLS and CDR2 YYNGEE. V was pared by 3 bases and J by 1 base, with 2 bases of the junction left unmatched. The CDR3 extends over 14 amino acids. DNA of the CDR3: TGTGCCAGCAGCGCACAGGGGGGTAACTATGGCTACACCTTC. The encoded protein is CASSAQGGNYGYTF. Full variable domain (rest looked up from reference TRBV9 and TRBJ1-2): DSGVTQTPKHLITATGQRVTLRCSPRSGDLSVYWYQQSLDQGLQFLIQYYNGEERAKGNILERFSAQQFPDLHSELNLSSLELGDSALYFCASSAQGGNYGYTFGSGTRLTVV.

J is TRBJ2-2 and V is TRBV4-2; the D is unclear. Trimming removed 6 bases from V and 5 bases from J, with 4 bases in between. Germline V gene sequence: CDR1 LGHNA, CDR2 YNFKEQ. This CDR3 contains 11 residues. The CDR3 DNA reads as TGTGCCAGCAGGGAGACCGGGGAGCTGTTTTTT. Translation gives CASRETGELFF.

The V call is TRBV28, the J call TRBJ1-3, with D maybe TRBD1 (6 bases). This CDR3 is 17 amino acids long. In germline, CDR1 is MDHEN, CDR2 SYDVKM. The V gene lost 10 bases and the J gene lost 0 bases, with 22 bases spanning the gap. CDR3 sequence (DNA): TGTGCCATCAAACCGTCCCCCGGACAGAGCTCTGGAAACACCATATATTTT. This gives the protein CAIKPSPGQSSGNTIYF. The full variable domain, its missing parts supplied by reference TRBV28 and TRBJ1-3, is DVKVTQSSRYLVKRTGEKVFLECVQDMDHENMFWYRQDPGLGLRLIYFSYDVKMKEKGDIPEGYSVSREKKERFSLILESASTNQTSMYLCAIKPSPGQSSGNTIYFGEGSWLTVV.